This T cell receptor beta chain came from a study of blood T cell repertoires in COVID-19. Here immunoSEQ multiplex PCR was the method, and the copy in TCRdb shows in-frame clones only, minus some. Of some 150,000 clones detected, approximately 85% appear once; the ten largest clones hold over 0.55%. V lost 4 bases to trimming and J lost 8 bases, with 20 bases between them. The germline CDR1 and CDR2 sequences are MDHEN and SYDVKM. This CDR3 spans 16 amino acids. The sequencing sample was made of peripheral blood. The receptor's source is a man aged 55 to 70 with COVID-19, enrolled during active disease. The rearrangement joins TRBV28 to TRBJ1-4, with D possibly TRBD1 on 6 matching bases. The CDR3: CASSSSRQAGREKLFF. In DNA, the CDR3 is TGTGCCAGCAGTTCCAGCCGACAGGCCGGCCGCGAAAAACTGTTTTTT.